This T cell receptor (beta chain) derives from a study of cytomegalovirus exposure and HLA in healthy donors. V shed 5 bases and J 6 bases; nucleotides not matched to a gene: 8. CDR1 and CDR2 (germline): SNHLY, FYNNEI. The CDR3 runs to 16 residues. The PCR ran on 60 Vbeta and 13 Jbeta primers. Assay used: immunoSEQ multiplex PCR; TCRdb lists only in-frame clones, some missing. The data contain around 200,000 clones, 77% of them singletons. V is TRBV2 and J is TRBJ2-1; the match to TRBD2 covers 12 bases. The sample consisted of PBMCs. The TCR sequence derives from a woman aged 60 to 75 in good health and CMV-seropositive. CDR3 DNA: TGTGCCAGCAGTACCTATCCTAGCGGGAGGGCCAATGAGCAGTTCTTC. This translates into CASSTYPSGRANEQFF.